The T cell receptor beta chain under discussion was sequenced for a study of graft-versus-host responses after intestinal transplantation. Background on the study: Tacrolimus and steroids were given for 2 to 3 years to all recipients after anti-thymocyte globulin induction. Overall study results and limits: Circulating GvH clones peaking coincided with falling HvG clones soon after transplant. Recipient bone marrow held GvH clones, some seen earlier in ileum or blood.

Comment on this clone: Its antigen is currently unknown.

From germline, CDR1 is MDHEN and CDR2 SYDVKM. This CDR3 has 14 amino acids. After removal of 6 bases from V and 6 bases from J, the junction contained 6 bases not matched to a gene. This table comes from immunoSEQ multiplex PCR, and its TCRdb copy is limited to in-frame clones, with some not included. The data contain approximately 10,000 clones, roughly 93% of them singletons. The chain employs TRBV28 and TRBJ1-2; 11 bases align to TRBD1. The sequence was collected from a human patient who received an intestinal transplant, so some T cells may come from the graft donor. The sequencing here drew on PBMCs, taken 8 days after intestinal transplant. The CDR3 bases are TGTGCCAGCAGGGACAGGGGGCAGTTCGATGGCTACACCTTC. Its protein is CASRDRGQFDGYTF.